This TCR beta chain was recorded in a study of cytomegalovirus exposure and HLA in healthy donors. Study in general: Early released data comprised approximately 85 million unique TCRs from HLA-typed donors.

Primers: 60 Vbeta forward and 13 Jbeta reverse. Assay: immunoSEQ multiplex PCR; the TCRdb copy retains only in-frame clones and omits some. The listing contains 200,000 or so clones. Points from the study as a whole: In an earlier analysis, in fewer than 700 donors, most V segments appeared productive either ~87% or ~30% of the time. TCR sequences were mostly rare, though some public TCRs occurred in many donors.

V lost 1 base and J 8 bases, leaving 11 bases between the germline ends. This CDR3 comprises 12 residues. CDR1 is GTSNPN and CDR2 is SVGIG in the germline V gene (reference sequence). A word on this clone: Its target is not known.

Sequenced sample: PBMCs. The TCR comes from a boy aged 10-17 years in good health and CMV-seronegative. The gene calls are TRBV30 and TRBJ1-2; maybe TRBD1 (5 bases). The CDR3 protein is CAWSGGGAGYTF. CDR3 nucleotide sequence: TGTGCCTGGAGTGGAGGAGGGGCCGGCTACACCTTC.